The 4 T cell receptor beta chains listed next were all sequenced from one sample in a study of blood T cells in healthy people across ages. Alongside a J-beta primer mix, a sample-barcoded 5' primer served in a second PCR lasting roughly 6 to 11 cycles. MiXCR, run by TCRdb on the 5' RACE reads, gives a single entry per CDR3 protein. The sample carries 630,000 or so distinct CDR3 sequences, approximately 30% recorded once. The sequencing input was blood. These receptors were obtained from a woman aged 80 or over in good health.

CDR3 sequence reads: CAINPGTRKVHEQFF. In DNA, the CDR3 is TGTGCCATCAATCCCGGGACCAGGAAAGTCCATGAGCAGTTCTTC. The chain recombines TRBV10-3 with TRBJ2-1; D assignment may be TRBD1 or TRBD2 (5 bases each). Trimming shortened V by 7 bases and J by 8 bases, and 21 bases separated the two germline ends. The CDR3 covers 15 residues. Germline values: CDR1 ENHRY, CDR2 SYGVKD.

This clonotype was detected many times. J is TRBJ2-5 and V is TRBV12-3 or TRBV12-4; 12 bases are a match to TRBD2. CDR3 size: 14 residues. The trim removed 6 bases at V and 11 bases at J, leaving 10 bases unmatched. CDR3 coding DNA: TGTGCCAGCAGCGGACTAGCGGGGCTGGGGGGGCAGTACTTC. As protein: CASSGLAGLGGQYF.

This clonotype has just one count. This chain uses TRBV5-1 with TRBJ2-5; 7 bases agree with TRBD1. This CDR3 is 14 amino acids long. Per the germline V gene, CDR1 is SGHRS and CDR2 is YFSETQ. With 6 bases clipped from V and 2 bases from J, the junction kept 7 bases outside the gene matches. DNA for the CDR3: TGCGCCAGCACCCCGACAGGGACACAAGAGACCCAGTACTTC. Translation gives CASTPTGTQETQYF. Full variable domain (rest looked up from reference TRBV5-1 and TRBJ2-5): KAGVTQTPRYLIKTRGQQVTLSCSPISGHRSVSWYQQTPGQGLQFLFEYFSETQRNKGNFPGRFSGRQFSNSRSEMNVSTLELGDSALYLCASTPTGTQETQYFGPGTRLLVL.

The genes are TRBV7-9 and TRBJ2-5, with 9 nucleotides matching TRBD1. V was pared by 0 bases and J by 7 bases, with 6 bases of the junction left unmatched. The germline CDR1 and CDR2 sequences are SEHNR and FQNEAQ (reference sequence). The CDR3 loop spans 15 amino acids. The CDR3 region has the DNA TGTGCCAGCAGCTTAGCCGGGACAGGGCAGGTGACCCAGTACTTC. This translates into CASSLAGTGQVTQYF.